Listed below are T cell receptor beta chains from one sample, sequenced in a study of monozygotic twins with inflammatory bowel disease. Each CDR3 protein gets one entry in TCRdb, which reprocessed the 5' RACE reads and gives no DNA. In all, the sample yields around 380,000 distinct CDR3 sequences. Sequencing was done on a sample of blood. The source is a human donor with ulcerative colitis or Crohn's disease, or a healthy co-twin of an affected twin (not recorded which). The CDR3 runs from the conserved cysteine through the conserved F or W.

TRBJ2-1 | 17 | TRBV5-6 | CASSLSRGLASYNEQFF
TRBJ2-1 | 13 | TRBV7-9 | CASSTSYSNEQFF
TRBJ2-3 | 15 | TRBV20-1 | CSATEGVWGLDTQYF
TRBJ2-5 | 13 | TRBV19 | CASSSYRQETQYF
TRBJ2-7 | 14 | TRBV6-2/TRBV6-3 | CASSASGRADEQYF
TRBJ2-7 | 12 | TRBV20-1 | CSATQSGREQYF
TRBJ1-4 | 14 | TRBV5-1 | CASSLSGHNEKLFF
TRBJ1-5 | 12 | TRBV20-1 | CSADRGGQPQHF
TRBJ1-1 | 13 | TRBV7-9 | CASSFRGVTEAFF
TRBJ2-3 | 16 | TRBV28 | CASSLLAVGGTDTQYF
TRBJ2-1 | 14 | TRBV28 | CASSLLVVYNEQFF
TRBJ2-3 | 14 | TRBV27 | CASSYSRLADTQYF
TRBJ2-2 | 17 | TRBV27 | CASSLLGLAEPSGELFF
TRBJ2-1 | 12 | TRBV19 | CASSIPGNEQFF
TRBJ2-7 | 15 | TRBV5-6 | CASSSRAAFPYEQYF
TRBJ1-6 | 12 | TRBV2 | CASRRQDSPLHF
TRBJ1-4 | 14 | TRBV12-3/TRBV12-4 | CASRAGQGYEKLFF
TRBJ2-1 | 15 | TRBV11-3 | CASSFDSKAYNEQFF
TRBJ2-7 | 12 | TRBV3-1 | CASSHLASEQYF
TRBJ2-3 | 16 | TRBV10-3 | CAISESGGEYTDTQYF
TRBJ2-7 | 14 | TRBV7-2 | CASSGLTIGYEQYF
TRBJ1-6 | 16 | TRBV5-1 | CASRSTESSYNSPLHF
TRBJ1-2 | 14 | TRBV16 | CASSQSRGVGGYTF
TRBJ2-1 | 11 | TRBV2 | CASRGGHEQFF
TRBJ1-2 | 15 | TRBV3-1 | CASSQSGLSGLGYTF
TRBJ2-1 | 18 | TRBV4-1 | CASSQDPPGQGNWNEQFF
TRBJ1-3 | 21 | TRBV6-2/TRBV6-3 | CASSYSFPGRGPSYSGNTIYF
TRBJ2-6 | 16 | TRBV7-2 | CASSSNPSGGANVLTF
TRBJ2-5 | 16 | TRBV10-3 | CAISEGFRDSQETQYF
TRBJ2-3 | 15 | TRBV20-1 | CSAPLAGGNTDTQYF
TRBJ1-1 | 16 | TRBV19 | CASTLITGRGVTEAFF
TRBJ1-1 | 12 | TRBV4-2 | CASSQDTGKAFF
TRBJ1-1 | 16 | TRBV7-9 | CASSHGTGGLDTEAFF
TRBJ2-7 | 17 | TRBV7-2 | CASSLGPVGGTIDEQYF
TRBJ2-1 | 12 | TRBV29-1 | CSAAGNYNEQFF
TRBJ2-5 | 15 | TRBV7-8 | CASSLGGAKGETQYF
TRBJ2-1 | 14 | TRBV2 | CASLLALPLNEQFF
TRBJ2-7 | 13 | TRBV5-1 | CASREASGNEQYF
TRBJ2-1 | 15 | TRBV5-5 | CASSQDVSSYNEQFF
TRBJ2-5 | 17 | TRBV7-2 | CACSKQPTSGGAETQYF
TRBJ2-7 | 15 | TRBV5-1 | CASSPGTGGSLEQYF
TRBJ2-5 | 16 | TRBV5-1 | CASSLHHSTGQETQYF
TRBJ2-1 | 16 | TRBV2 | CASSLTAGEGYNEQFF
TRBJ2-1 | 13 | TRBV20-1 | CSAGSGSRNEQFF
TRBJ1-5 | 14 | TRBV2 | CASARTEPGGPQHF
TRBJ2-2 | 12 | TRBV20-1 | CSALEGTGELFF
TRBJ2-2 | 16 | TRBV5-1 | CASSLTASGDTGELFF